These 11 T cell receptor beta chains came from one sample sequenced in a study of molecular identifiers for immune sequencing clone quantification. A single record per CDR3 protein comes from TCRdb applying MiXCR to the PCR reads. In the table there are hundreds of thousands of distinct CDR3 sequences, about 25% of which are singletons. Sample: naive CD8+ T cells from blood, with Jurkat cell RNA spiked in. Subset in this sample: FACS-sorted CD8+CD4-CCR7+CD45RA+ naive T cells. The receptors here all came from a human donor in good health. Some libraries in this study had Jurkat cell RNA spiked in.

This clonotype has just a few counts. The chain links TRBV7-6 to TRBJ2-3; possible D gene TRBD2, 6 bases. The CDR3 has 17 residues. Germline-derived CDR1 and CDR2 are SGHVS and FNYEAQ. V lost 1 base to trimming and J lost 7 bases, with 21 bases between them. The chain's CDR3 is CASSLDYPGVTLNTQYF. CDR3 DNA sequence: TGTGCCAGCAGCTTAGATTACCCGGGGGTCACTTTGAATACGCAGTATTTT.

This clonotype turned up a few times. The chain carries TRBV28 and TRBJ2-1; 11 nucleotides line up with TRBD2. This CDR3 is 15 amino acids long. Looked up from germline, CDR1 is MDHEN and CDR2 is SYDVKM. J gave up 6 bases and V 5 bases, and 6 bases lay outside the gene matches. Here the CDR3 DNA reads TGTGCCAGCAGTGTGGGACTAGCGGAGGTCAATGAGCAGTTCTTC. This sequence encodes CASSVGLAEVNEQFF.

The chain employs TRBV6-5 and TRBJ1-2; the match to TRBD1 covers 11 bases. Germline trimming cut 5 bases from V and 8 bases from J; bases unmatched to any gene: 10. Germline loops: CDR1 MNHEY, CDR2 SVGAGI. CDR3 size: 15 residues. The CDR3 DNA reads TGTGCCAGCAGTAAAACCGGGACAGGGGGGGTCGGCTACACCTTC. Translating it yields CASSKTGTGGVGYTF.

This clonotype was observed a handful of times. The V and J genes are TRBV12-3 or TRBV12-4 and TRBJ1-2; the D gene is possibly TRBD1 (5 bases). Trimming took off 0 bases at V and 8 bases at J, with 10 bases between the two ends. This CDR3 has 13 residues. This chain's CDR3 is CASSLAPGHGYTF. The CDR3 coding sequence is TGTGCCAGCAGTTTAGCGCCGGGGCACGGCTACACCTTC.

Only a few counts were recorded for this clonotype. V usage is TRBV4-1 and J usage is TRBJ1-3; tentative D call: TRBD1 (6 bases). V shed 3 bases and J shed 4 bases, with 7 bases lying between them. This CDR3 has 13 residues. Germline loops: CDR1 MGHRA, CDR2 YSYEKL. DNA of the CDR3: TGCGCCAGCAGCCAGGGGGGCGGAAACACCATATATTTT. Translation gives CASSQGGGNTIYF.

This clonotype appeared a few times. V and J are TRBV10-3 and TRBJ2-3; 14 bases fit TRBD2. The V gene end was trimmed by 5 bases and the J gene end by 0 bases; junction bases not matched to a gene: 4. Germline V gene data show CDR1 as ENHRY and CDR2 as SYGVKD. This CDR3 contains 17 residues. In DNA form, the CDR3 reads TGTGCCATCAGTTGGACTAGCGGGAGGCCTAGCACAGATACGCAGTATTTT. As protein: CAISWTSGRPSTDTQYF.

This clonotype was recorded at least ten times. The genes are TRBV24-1 and TRBJ2-1, with D perhaps TRBD2 (5 bases). Germline lookup yields CDR1 KGHDR and CDR2 SFDVKD. The CDR3 contains 14 residues. V lost 3 bases, J lost 8 bases, and 13 bases lay in between. CDR3 protein: CATSDVEGLDEQFF. The CDR3 nucleotides read TGTGCCACCAGTGATGTAGAGGGTCTGGATGAGCAGTTCTTC.

The table lists this clonotype with many counts. This chain's CDR3 is CATSDPPGLGETQYF. CDR3 sequence (DNA): TGTGCCACCAGTGATCCACCGGGCCTCGGGGAGACCCAGTACTTC. This chain joins TRBV24-1 and TRBJ2-5; D is unclear. Germline CDR1 and CDR2: KGHDR and SFDVKD. Between the trimmed V and J ends, which lost 3 bases and 5 bases, there was a span of 15 bases. CDR3 length: 15 residues.

This clonotype was counted many times. This sequence joins TRBV20-1 and TRBJ1-4; D is perhaps TRBD1 (6 bases). Germline loops: CDR1 DFQATT, CDR2 SNEGSKA (reference sequence). V was pared by 1 base and J by 7 bases, with 22 bases between. The CDR3 has 17 residues. The CDR3 reads CSARGSLERTAGEKLFF. DNA for the CDR3: TGCAGTGCTAGAGGGTCCCTTGAGAGGACAGCCGGTGAAAAACTGTTTTTT.

In this sample, this clonotype turned up a few times. This chain connects TRBV4-2 to TRBJ1-1; D gene uncertain. The germline gives CDR1 LGHNA, CDR2 YNFKEQ. V lost 0 bases and J lost 6, with 14 bases in between. There are 15 residues in the CDR3. The CDR3 DNA reads as TGTGCCAGCAGCCAAGATGTGCTAACCGGGGCTGAAGCTTTCTTT. The encoded protein is CASSQDVLTGAEAFF.

This clonotype was counted ten times or more. The V and J genes are TRBV7-9 and TRBJ1-5; perhaps TRBD1 as D (5 bases). V shed 5 bases and J shed 0 bases, with 8 bases lying between them. Germline values: CDR1 SEHNR, CDR2 FQNEAQ (reference sequence). The CDR3 totals 14 residues. CDR3 in DNA: TGTGCCAGCAGCGCAGGGTATAGCAATCAGCCCCAGCATTTT. The encoded protein is CASSAGYSNQPQHF.